The T cell receptor (beta chain) described here comes from a study of cytomegalovirus exposure and HLA in healthy donors. Study conclusions and caveats: Most of the TCR beta V segments (in an earlier analysis) were productive either about 90% or about 30% of the time. Confirmation in vitro established that three CMV-associated chains were specific for CMV antigens. Among the sequence variants, a highly shared cluster was likely an artifact of sequencing.

As to this clone: What it binds is not known.

The PCR employed 60 Vbeta primers together with 13 Jbeta primers. Measured with immunoSEQ multiplex PCR; TCRdb has only the in-frame clones, and not every one. The sample has about 190,000 clones, over 70% seen once. Germline V gives CDR1 SGHAT, CDR2 FQDESV (reference sequence). This CDR3 spans 17 amino acids. Trimming cost V 5 bases and J 0 bases; bases outside gene matches: 11. The source is a woman aged 18 to 35 in good health and CMV-seronegative. The sequencing sample was made of PBMCs. The chain links TRBV11-1 to TRBJ2-3, with 7 bases fitting TRBD2. The CDR3 region is CASSPSSGGISTDTQYF. CDR3 sequence (DNA): TGTGCCAGCAGCCCCTCTAGCGGCGGAATTAGCACAGATACGCAGTATTTT.